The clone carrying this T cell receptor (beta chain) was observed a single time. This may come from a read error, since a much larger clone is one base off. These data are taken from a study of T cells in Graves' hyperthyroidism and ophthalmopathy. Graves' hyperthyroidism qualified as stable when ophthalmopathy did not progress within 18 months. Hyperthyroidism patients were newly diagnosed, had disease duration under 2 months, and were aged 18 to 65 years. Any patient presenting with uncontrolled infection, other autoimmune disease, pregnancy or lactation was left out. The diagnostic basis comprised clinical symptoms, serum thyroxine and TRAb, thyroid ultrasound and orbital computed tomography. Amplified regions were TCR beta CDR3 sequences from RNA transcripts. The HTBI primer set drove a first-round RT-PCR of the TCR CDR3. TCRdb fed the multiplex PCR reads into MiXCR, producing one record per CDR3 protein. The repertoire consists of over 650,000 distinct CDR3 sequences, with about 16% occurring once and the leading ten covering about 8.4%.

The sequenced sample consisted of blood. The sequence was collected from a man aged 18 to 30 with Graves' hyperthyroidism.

The CDR3, as DNA: TGTGCCAGCAGCTTAGTAGGTAGTGGGACCCAGTACTTC. It encodes CASSLVGSGTQYF. V and J are TRBV7-9 and TRBJ2-5; no reliable D call. V lost 1 base and J lost 7, with 10 bases in between. CDR1 and CDR2 (germline): SEHNR, FQNEAQ (reference sequence). The CDR3 is made up of 13 amino acids.